Listed below are T cell receptor beta chains from one sample, sequenced in a study of T-cell memory formation after mild COVID-19. TCRdb independently ran MiXCR on the 5' RACE reads; one entry per CDR3 protein. The sample has tens of thousands of distinct CDR3 sequences; about 6% are singletons. The sample was PBMCs or a T cell subset sorted from them (not recorded which). The receptors here all came from an adult who had mild COVID-19 (a few samples of this study predate the infection). Cell type and time point are not known. CDR3s include the opening cysteine and the closing phenylalanine or tryptophan. The order of the fields is J gene, V gene, D gene, clone size, CDR3 DNA, CDR3 protein. D genes are given only for firm matches. Clone sizes are shown as once, few or many counts, or a class when the clone is expanded.

J: TRBJ2-3; V: TRBV7-9; D: -; size: few; DNA: TGTGCCAGCAGCTCTAGAGGACTACAACGGGACCACACAGATACGCAGTATTTT; CDR3: CASSSRGLQRDHTDTQYF
J: TRBJ2-7; V: TRBV7-2; D: TRBD1; size: many; DNA: TGTGCCAGCAGAGCCACAGGGGGTGGAACCTACGAGCAGTACTTC; CDR3: CASRATGGGTYEQYF
J: TRBJ2-1; V: TRBV11-3; D: -; size: many; DNA: TGTGCCAGCAGCTTAGTTTCCCAGGGGTTGCTGTTCTTC; CDR3: CASSLVSQGLLFF
J: TRBJ2-1; V: TRBV7-9; D: -; size: medium-sized; DNA: TGTGCCAGCAGCTTAGCATTGGCGTCAGCCTACAATGAGCAGTTCTTC; CDR3: CASSLALASAYNEQFF
J: TRBJ2-1; V: TRBV15; D: TRBD2; size: many; DNA: TGTGCCACCAGCACACGCGGGAGCTCCTACAATGAGCAGTTCTTC; CDR3: CATSTRGSSYNEQFF
J: TRBJ1-5; V: TRBV7-8; D: -; size: many; DNA: TGTGCCAGCAGCTCCCGACAAGCCCCCGGTCAGCCCCAGCATTTT; CDR3: CASSSRQAPGQPQHF
J: TRBJ2-1; V: TRBV10-2; D: -; size: many; DNA: TGCGCCAGTCGTTTCACGGGGGCCTACAATGAGCAGTTCTTC; CDR3: CASRFTGAYNEQFF
J: TRBJ1-1; V: TRBV6-2/TRBV6-3; D: -; size: few; DNA: TGTGCCAGCAGCCACGGGGCGAACACTGAAGCTTTCTTT; CDR3: CASSHGANTEAFF
J: TRBJ2-5; V: TRBV5-1; D: -; size: few; DNA: TGCGCCAGCAGCTTGGATACAACTCAAGAGACCCAGTACTTC; CDR3: CASSLDTTQETQYF
J: TRBJ2-2; V: TRBV5-1; D: -; size: few; DNA: TGCGCCAGCAGCTTGATGGGGTCCCATCCCCCCAACACCGGGGAGCTGTTTTTT; CDR3: CASSLMGSHPPNTGELFF